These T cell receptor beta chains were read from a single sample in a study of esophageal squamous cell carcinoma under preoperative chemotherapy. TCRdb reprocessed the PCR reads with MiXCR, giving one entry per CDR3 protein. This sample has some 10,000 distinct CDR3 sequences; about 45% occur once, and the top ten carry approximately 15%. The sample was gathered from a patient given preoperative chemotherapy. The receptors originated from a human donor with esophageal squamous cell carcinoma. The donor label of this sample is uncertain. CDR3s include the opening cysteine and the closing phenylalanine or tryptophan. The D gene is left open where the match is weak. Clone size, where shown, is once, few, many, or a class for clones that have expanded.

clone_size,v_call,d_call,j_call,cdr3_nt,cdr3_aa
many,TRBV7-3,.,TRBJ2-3,TGTGCCAGCAGCTTAGCGGGGAGCACAGATACGCAGTATTTT,CASSLAGSTDTQYF
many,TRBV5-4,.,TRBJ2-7,TGTGCCAGCAGCTCGGAAAATCACAGGGCATACTACGAGCAGTACTTC,CASSSENHRAYYEQYF
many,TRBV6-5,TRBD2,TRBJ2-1,TGTGCCAGCAGTTACTCCCCAGCGGGAGGGATCTACAATGAGCAGTTCTTC,CASSYSPAGGIYNEQFF
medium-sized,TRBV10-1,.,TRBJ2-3,TGCGCCAGCAGTGAGTCGGAGGGCACAGATACGCAGTATTTT,CASSESEGTDTQYF
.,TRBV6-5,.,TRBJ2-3,TGTGCCAGCAGTTACGCGGGGAGGGGGGTTGGCCCAGGTACGCAGTATTTT,CASSYAGRGVGPGTQYF
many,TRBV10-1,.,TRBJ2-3,TGCGCCAGCAGTATAACAGATACGCAGTATTTT,CASSITDTQYF
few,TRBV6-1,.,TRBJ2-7,TGTGCCAGCAGACTACAGGGCTACGGGGAGCAGTACTTC,CASRLQGYGEQYF
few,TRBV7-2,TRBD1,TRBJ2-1,TGTGCCAGCAGCTTAGTCGTTGGACAGGGGGCCTACGAGCAGTTCTTC,CASSLVVGQGAYEQFF
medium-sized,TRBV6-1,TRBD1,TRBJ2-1,TGTGCCAGCACTACGGGACAGGGTGCGTGGTACGAGCAGTTCTTC,CASTTGQGAWYEQFF
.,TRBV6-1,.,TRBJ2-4,TGTGCCAGCAGTGTAGGGTTGGCCAAAAACATTCAGTACTTC,CASSVGLAKNIQYF
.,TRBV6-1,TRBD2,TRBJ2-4,TGTGCCAGCACCCTTTTGGGGGGGTGGGGCGAAAACATTCAGTACTTC,CASTLLGGWGENIQYF
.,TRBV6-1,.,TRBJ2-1,TGTGCCAGCAGTGAAGTAGGACCAGGAGGTTGGCAGTTCTTC,CASSEVGPGGWQFF
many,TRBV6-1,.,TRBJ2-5,TGTGCCAGCAGTCTAAATTTGGGGGGAGAGACCCAGTACTTC,CASSLNLGGETQYF
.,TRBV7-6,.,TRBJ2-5,TGTGCCAGCAGCTTCGGCCACCAAGAGACCCAGTACTTC,CASSFGHQETQYF
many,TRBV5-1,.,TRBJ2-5,TGCGCCAGCAGCTTGGCGGGGTCCCTCCAAGAGACCCAGTACTTC,CASSLAGSLQETQYF
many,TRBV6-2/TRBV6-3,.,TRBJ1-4,TGTGCCAGCAGCTCGGCGTCCTCGGAAAAACTGTTTTTT,CASSSASSEKLFF
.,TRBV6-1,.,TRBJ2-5,TGTGCCAGCAGTGAACAACTTGGGGGGTCGGACTTC,CASSEQLGGSDF
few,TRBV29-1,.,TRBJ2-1,TGCAGCGTTGACGGTCAGTACAATGAGCAGTTCTTC,CSVDGQYNEQFF
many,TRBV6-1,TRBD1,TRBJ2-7,TGTGCCAGCAGTGTTCCCAGGGGGCGCGGGTCTCCCTACGAGCAGTACTTC,CASSVPRGRGSPYEQYF
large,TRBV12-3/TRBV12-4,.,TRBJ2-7,TGTGCCAGCAGTTTAGAGTGGGGAGCAGGAACCTACGAGCAGTACTTC,CASSLEWGAGTYEQYF
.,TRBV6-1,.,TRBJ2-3,TGTGCCAGCCGTGAAGAGGGGGGGTGGGCCAAAGACACGCAGTATTTC,CASREEGGWAKDTQYF
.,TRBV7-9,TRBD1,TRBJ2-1,TGTGCCAGCAGCCTACAAGGACAGGCGAACAATGAGCAGTTCTTC,CASSLQGQANNEQFF
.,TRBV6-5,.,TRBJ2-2,TGTGCCAGCAGTTCTGGGAAAAAAAAGGAGCTGTTTTTC,CASSSGKKKELFF
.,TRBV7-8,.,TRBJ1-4,TGTGCCAGCAGCTCCCGGGGGGACGGGAAAAAACTGTTTTTT,CASSSRGDGKKLFF
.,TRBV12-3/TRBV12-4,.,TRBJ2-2,TGTGCCAGCAGTTTAGTAGGGGTACAGGCCGGGGAGCTGTTTTTT,CASSLVGVQAGELFF
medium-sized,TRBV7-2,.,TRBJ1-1,TGTGCCAGCAGCTTCGCCGCAAGTTCCTCGGCCACTGAAGCTTTCTTT,CASSFAASSSATEAFF
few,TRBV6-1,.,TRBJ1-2,TGTGCCAGCAGGGCCGAATCGGACGGTCGATTTGACTACACCTTC,CASRAESDGRFDYTF
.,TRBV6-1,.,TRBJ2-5,TGTGCCAGCAGTGACGGCCTGAAGTACCAAGAGACCCAGTACTTC,CASSDGLKYQETQYF